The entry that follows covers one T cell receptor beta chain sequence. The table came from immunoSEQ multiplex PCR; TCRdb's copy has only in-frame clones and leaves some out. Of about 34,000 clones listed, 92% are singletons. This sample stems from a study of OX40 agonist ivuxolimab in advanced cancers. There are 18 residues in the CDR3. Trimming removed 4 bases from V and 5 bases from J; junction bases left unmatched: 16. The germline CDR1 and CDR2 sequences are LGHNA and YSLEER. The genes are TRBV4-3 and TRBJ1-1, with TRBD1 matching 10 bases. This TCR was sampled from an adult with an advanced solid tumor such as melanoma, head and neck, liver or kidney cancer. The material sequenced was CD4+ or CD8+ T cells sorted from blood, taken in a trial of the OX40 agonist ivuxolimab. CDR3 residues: CASSPGLVGQGRGTEAFF. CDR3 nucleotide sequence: TGCGCCAGCAGCCCTGGCCTGGTGGGACAGGGGAGAGGGACTGAAGCTTTCTTT.